The 17 T cell receptor beta chains reported below all come from one sample, sequenced in a study of early T cells in non-severe SARS-CoV-2 infection. A single record per CDR3 protein comes from TCRdb applying MiXCR to the 5' RACE reads. This sample has roughly 54,000 distinct CDR3 sequences, with around 5.6% found just once. The sample consisted of whole blood. The receptors were gathered from an adult who was a healthcare worker with PCR-confirmed SARS-CoV-2 infection or an uninfected control (not recorded which).

This clonotype was observed a handful of times. This rearrangement joins TRBV10-2 to TRBJ2-5; 9 bases align to TRBD2. CDR1 is WSHSY, CDR2 SAAADI, per germline. The CDR3 has 15 residues. With 4 bases clipped from V and 5 bases from J, the junction kept 8 bases outside the gene matches. CDR3 loop: CASSGPLAGGETQYF. CDR3 coding DNA: TGCGCCAGCAGTGGACCCCTCGCGGGAGGGGAGACCCAGTACTTC.

This clonotype turned up a few times. The CDR3 loop is CASSQPGQSRNTIYF. The CDR3, as DNA: TGCGCCAGCAGCCAACCAGGACAGTCCCGAAACACCATATATTTT. The chain employs TRBV4-1 and TRBJ1-3, with D possibly TRBD1 on 6 matching bases. Germline V gene sequence: CDR1 MGHRA, CDR2 YSYEKL. V was pared by 2 bases and J by 5 bases, with 13 bases between. This CDR3 is built from 15 residues.

This clonotype appeared a few times. This chain uses TRBV9 with TRBJ1-3, with TRBD1 matching 7 bases. CDR3 length equals 15 residues. V trimming: 4 bases; J trimming: 0 bases; junction bases outside the gene matches: 4. Germline CDR1 SGDLS, CDR2 YYNGEE. The CDR3 sequence is CASSLGDSSGNTIYF. CDR3 in DNA: TGTGCCAGCAGCTTGGGGGACAGCTCTGGAAACACCATATATTTT.

This clonotype was picked up many times. The chain combines TRBV19 with TRBJ1-5; 9 bases line up with TRBD1. The CDR3 extends over 18 amino acids. Germline V gene data show CDR1 as LNHDA and CDR2 as SQIVND (reference sequence). Trimming removed 4 bases from V and 0 bases from J; junction bases left unmatched: 10. The CDR3 nucleotides are TGTGCCAGTAGTAGGCCGGACAGGGGCCCAATTAGCAATCAGCCCCAGCATTTT. Its protein product is CASSRPDRGPISNQPQHF.

This clonotype was counted at least ten times. J is TRBJ1-5 and V is TRBV7-8; 9 bases align to TRBD1. Germline V gives CDR1 SGHVS, CDR2 FQNEAQ. The CDR3 spans 16 residues. V dropped 0 bases and J dropped 4; count of bases not matched to a gene: 4. This chain's CDR3 is CASSLAPTGGNQPQHF. The CDR3 DNA reads TGTGCCAGCAGCTTAGCGCCGACAGGGGGAAATCAGCCCCAGCATTTT.

The rearrangement joins TRBV7-6 to TRBJ2-7; D remains ambiguous. The germline gives CDR1 SGHVS, CDR2 FNYEAQ. V was cut by 1 base and J by 5 bases, with 9 bases left in between. There are 13 residues in the CDR3. The CDR3 sequence is CASSLDWGNEQYF. The CDR3, as DNA: TGTGCCAGCAGCTTAGATTGGGGAAACGAGCAGTACTTC.

This clonotype was observed a handful of times. CDR3 region: CASSGWGAGGYTF. For the CDR3, the DNA is TGTGCCAGCAGTGGCTGGGGGGCGGGTGGCTACACCTTC. The chain joins TRBV6-1 to TRBJ1-2, with a weak D call TRBD1 (6 bases). Trimming pared 4 bases from V and 7 bases from J, leaving 13 bases between. This CDR3 is 13 amino acids long. Germline-derived CDR1 and CDR2 are MNHNS and SASEGT.

This clonotype was found many times. This rearrangement joins TRBV11-2 to TRBJ2-1, with TRBD2 as a possible D gene (5 bases). V dropped 4 bases and J dropped 4 bases, with 8 bases sitting between them. The CDR3 runs to 13 residues. From germline, CDR1 is SGHAT and CDR2 FQNNGV. Here the CDR3 DNA reads TGTGCCAGCAGCTACGGGAATTACAATGAGCAGTTCTTC. Protein product: CASSYGNYNEQFF.

V is TRBV6-5 and J is TRBJ1-6; 7 nucleotides line up with TRBD1. V shed 4 bases, J shed 10 bases, and the junction held 19 bases outside the gene matches. Per germline, CDR1 MNHEY and CDR2 SVGAGI. CDR3 length: 18 amino acids. CDR3 nucleotides: TGTGCCAGCAGTTCTACCCCGACCGGAGGGGGCGAGGAGTCACCCCTCCACTTT. Amino acid sequence: CASSSTPTGGGEESPLHF.

This clonotype was seen ten or more times. The V call is TRBV4-1, the J call TRBJ1-1; D not resolved. Germline V gene data show CDR1 as MGHRA and CDR2 as YSYEKL. Deletions cut 1 base from V and 3 bases from J, with 12 bases between. CDR3 size: 15 residues. The CDR3 protein is CASSQVGAAHTEAFF. CDR3 DNA sequence: TGCGCCAGCAGCCAAGTAGGCGCAGCACACACTGAAGCTTTCTTT.

The genes are TRBV6-4 and TRBJ2-1; TRBD1 is a possible D gene (5 bases). Trimming pared 3 bases from V and 4 bases from J, leaving 13 bases between. The V gene's germline CDR1 is MRHNA and CDR2 SNTAGT. This CDR3 region has 15 residues. The CDR3 DNA follows: TGTGCCAGCAGTGAGGGTGACAGACGATACAATGAGCAGTTCTTC. It specifies CASSEGDRRYNEQFF.

This clonotype was counted many times. The chain couples TRBV6-5 to TRBJ1-2, with no clear D. V lost 6 bases to trimming and J lost 3 bases, with 11 bases between them. The CDR3 extends over 13 amino acids. Germline-derived CDR1 and CDR2 are MNHEY and SVGAGI. CDR3 amino acids: CASSPLGYYGYTF. As DNA, the CDR3 is TGTGCCAGCAGCCCGTTGGGGTACTATGGCTACACCTTC.

There are many counts of this clonotype. The junction departs from the called germline gene at one end, perhaps through a read error. This chain links TRBV6-2 or TRBV6-3 with TRBJ1-4; the D gene is possibly TRBD1 (6 bases). This CDR3 comprises 11 residues. From germline, CDR1 is MNHEY and CDR2 SVGEGT. CDR3 loop: CASSKDSLRVF. The CDR3 region has the DNA TGTGCCAGCAGCAAGGACAGCCTGAGGGTTTTT.

Ten or more counts support this clonotype. CDR3 bases: TGTGCCAGCAGTGAATTGGGGGGGACAGCATATGGCTACACCTTC. This codes for CASSELGGTAYGYTF. The V call is TRBV6-1, the J call TRBJ1-2; 7 bases align to TRBD1. Germline loops: CDR1 MNHNS, CDR2 SASEGT. CDR3 length: 15 residues. With V trimmed by 2 bases and J by 5 bases, 8 bases remained unmatched.

This chain links TRBV5-1 with TRBJ1-6; D remains ambiguous. Per germline, CDR1 SGHRS and CDR2 YFSETQ. The CDR3 has 15 residues. Trimming stripped 0 bases from V and 10 bases from J, with 14 bases between. CDR3 nucleotides: TGCGCCAGCAGCTTGGAACAGCGAGCGGGCTCACCCCTCCACTTT. Its translation: CASSLEQRAGSPLHF.

This clonotype was counted a few times. V and J are TRBV5-1 and TRBJ2-1, with 8 bases aligning to TRBD2. V lost 4 bases to trimming and J lost 0 bases; unmatched junction nucleotides: 6. CDR3 size: 16 residues. Germline V CDR1 and CDR2: SGHRS, YFSETQ. The CDR3: CASSITSGSSYNEQFF. CDR3 DNA sequence: TGCGCCAGCAGCATTACTAGCGGCAGCTCCTACAATGAGCAGTTCTTC.

This clonotype appeared many times. This chain links TRBV20-1 with TRBJ1-1; D possibly corresponds to TRBD1 (6 bases). The CDR3 loop spans 11 amino acids. From germline, CDR1 is DFQATT and CDR2 SNEGSKA (reference sequence). V shed 6 bases and J shed 10 bases, with 15 bases lying between them. The CDR3 nucleotides are TGCAGTGCAGGGGGGAAGGCGTCAGCTTTCTTT. Translating it yields CSAGGKASAFF.